These 5 T cell receptor beta chains share one sample of origin, sequenced in a study of PD-L1 blockade in urothelial cancer. Stated time point: pretreatment peripheral blood. TCRdb's copy holds only in-frame clones and misses some; the assay was immunoSEQ multiplex PCR. The sample records 45,000 to 55,000 clones, approximately 80% being singletons. Sequenced material: PBMCs, taken around atezolizumab (anti-PD-L1) treatment. The receptors stem from a man in his fifties with urothelial cancer.

This clone was recorded only once. This rearrangement joins TRBV5-8 to TRBJ2-4; possibly TRBD2 for D (6 bases). CDR3 length equals 13 residues. CDR1 is SGHTS and CDR2 is YDEGEE in the germline V gene. The V and J ends lost 0 bases and 11 bases respectively, with 12 bases between them. CDR3 in DNA: TGTGCCAGCAGCTTGGGCGGGGAGAGGTTTCAGTACTTC. This encodes CASSLGGERFQYF.

This sequence joins TRBV15 and TRBJ1-5; 10 bases align to TRBD1. Germline V gene sequence: CDR1 LNHNV, CDR2 YYDKDF (reference sequence). The V gene end was trimmed by 1 base and the J gene end by 6 bases; junction bases not matched to a gene: 3. The CDR3 sequence is 15 residues long. The CDR3 loop reads CATSRARQGAQPQHF. In nucleotides, the CDR3 is TGTGCCACCAGCAGAGCTCGACAGGGGGCTCAGCCCCAGCATTTT.

The chain recombines TRBV27 with TRBJ2-1; D is perhaps TRBD2 (6 bases). The CDR3 totals 14 residues. With 2 bases removed from V and 4 bases from J, the gap between germline ends came to 9 bases. The V gene's germline CDR1 is MNHEY and CDR2 SMNVEV (reference sequence). The CDR3 protein is CASSLGGEYNEQFF. DNA for the CDR3: TGTGCCAGCAGTTTAGGCGGGGAGTACAATGAGCAGTTCTTC.

This chain connects TRBV7-2 to TRBJ2-3; the match to TRBD1 covers 7 bases. Trimming removed 3 bases from V and 0 bases from J; junction bases left unmatched: 6. Per the germline V gene, CDR1 is SGHTA and CDR2 is FQGNSA. This CDR3 is built from 16 residues. The DNA of the CDR3 is TGTGCCAGCAGCTTGAGGGACAGAGCTAGCACAGATACGCAGTATTTT. Translating it yields CASSLRDRASTDTQYF.

The rearrangement links TRBV6-1 to TRBJ2-7, with D maybe TRBD1 (6 bases). V was trimmed by 6 bases and J by 6 bases, leaving 12 bases between them. The CDR3 extends over 12 amino acids. Germline V gene lookup returns CDR1 MNHNS and CDR2 SASEGT. Written as DNA, the CDR3 is TGTGCCAGCAGCTTGCAGGGGAGCGAGCAGTACTTC. Translation gives CASSLQGSEQYF.